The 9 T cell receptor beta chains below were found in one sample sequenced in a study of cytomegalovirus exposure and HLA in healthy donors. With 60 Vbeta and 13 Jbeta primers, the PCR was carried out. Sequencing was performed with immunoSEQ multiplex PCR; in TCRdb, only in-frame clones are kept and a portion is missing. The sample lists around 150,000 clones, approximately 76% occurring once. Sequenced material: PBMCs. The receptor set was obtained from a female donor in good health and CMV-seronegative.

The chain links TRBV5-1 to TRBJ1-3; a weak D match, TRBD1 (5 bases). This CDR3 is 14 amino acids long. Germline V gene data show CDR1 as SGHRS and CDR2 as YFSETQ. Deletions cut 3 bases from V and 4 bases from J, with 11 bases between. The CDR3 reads CASSSQGVGNTIYF. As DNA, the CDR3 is TGCGCCAGCAGCTCCCAGGGTGTGGGAAACACCATATATTTT.

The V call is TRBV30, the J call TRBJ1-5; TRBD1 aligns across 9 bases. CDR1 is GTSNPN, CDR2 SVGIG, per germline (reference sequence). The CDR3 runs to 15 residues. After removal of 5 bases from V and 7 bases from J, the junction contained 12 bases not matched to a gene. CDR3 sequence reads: CAWVEDRGSGQPQHF. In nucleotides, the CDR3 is TGTGCCTGGGTCGAGGACAGGGGATCGGGGCAGCCCCAGCATTTT. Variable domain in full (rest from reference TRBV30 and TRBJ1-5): SQTIHQWPATLVQPVGSPLSLECTVEGTSNPNLYWYRQAAGRGLQLLFYSVGIGQISSEVPQNLSASRPQDRQFILSSKKLLLSDSGFYLCAWVEDRGSGQPQHFGDGTRLSIL.

The CDR3 nucleotides read TGTGCCAGCAGCTTAGGTACCCGACAGGGGGAAAATGAAAAACTGTTTTTT. Its protein is CASSLGTRQGENEKLFF. The rearrangement uses TRBV7-6 and TRBJ1-4; 9 bases are a match to TRBD1. Germline V gives CDR1 SGHVS, CDR2 FNYEAQ. J lost 5 bases, V lost 1 base, and 8 bases had no gene match. This CDR3 comprises 17 residues.

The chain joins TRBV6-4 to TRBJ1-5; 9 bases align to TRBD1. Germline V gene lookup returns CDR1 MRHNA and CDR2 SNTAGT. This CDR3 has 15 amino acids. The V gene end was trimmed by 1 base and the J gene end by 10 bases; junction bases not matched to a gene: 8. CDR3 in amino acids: CASSDCGTGKKPQHF. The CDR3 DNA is TGTGCCAGCAGTGACTGTGGGACAGGGAAAAAACCCCAGCATTTT.

The CDR3 DNA reads TGTGCCAGCAGTTTGACAGGGGCTTATCAGCCCCAGCATTTT. This translates into CASSLTGAYQPQHF. The chain recombines TRBV6-5 with TRBJ1-5; TRBD1 agrees at 8 bases. The J segment lost 5 bases and the V segment lost 4 bases, leaving 4 bases of the junction unmatched. The CDR3 totals 14 residues. Germline V gene sequence: CDR1 MNHEY, CDR2 SVGAGI.

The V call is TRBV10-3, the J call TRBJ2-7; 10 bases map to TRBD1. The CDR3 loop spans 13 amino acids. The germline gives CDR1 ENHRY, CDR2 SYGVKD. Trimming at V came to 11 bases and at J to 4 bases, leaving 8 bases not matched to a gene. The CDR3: CAFQRDRGYEQYF. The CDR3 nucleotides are TGTGCCTTCCAGCGGGACAGGGGTTACGAGCAGTACTTC.

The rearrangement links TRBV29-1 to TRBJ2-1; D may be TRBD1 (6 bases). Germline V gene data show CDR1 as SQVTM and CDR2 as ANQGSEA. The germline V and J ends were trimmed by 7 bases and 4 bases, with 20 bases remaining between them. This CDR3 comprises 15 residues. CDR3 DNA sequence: TGCAGCGAGCACCCTCTAGGACAGAGATACAATGAGCAGTTCTTC. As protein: CSEHPLGQRYNEQFF.

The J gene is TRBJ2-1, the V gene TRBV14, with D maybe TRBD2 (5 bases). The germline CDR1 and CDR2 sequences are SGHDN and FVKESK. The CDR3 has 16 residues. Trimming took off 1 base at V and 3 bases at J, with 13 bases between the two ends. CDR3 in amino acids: CASSQGPAVRYNEQFF. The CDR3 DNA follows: TGTGCCAGCAGCCAAGGCCCAGCGGTCCGCTACAATGAGCAGTTCTTC.

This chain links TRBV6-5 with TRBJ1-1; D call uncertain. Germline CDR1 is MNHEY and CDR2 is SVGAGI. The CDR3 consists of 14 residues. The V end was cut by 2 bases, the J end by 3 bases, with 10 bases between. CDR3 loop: CASSYGSGDTEAFF. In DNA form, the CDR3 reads TGTGCCAGCAGTTACGGATCCGGGGACACTGAAGCTTTCTTT.